Listed below are T cell receptor beta chains from one sample, sequenced in a study of T cells in Graves' hyperthyroidism and ophthalmopathy. TCRdb reprocessed the multiplex PCR reads with MiXCR, giving one entry per CDR3 protein. This sample has about 260,000 distinct CDR3 sequences, with less than 30% found just once. Sequenced: blood. Receptors were obtained from a man between 40 and 49 years old with Graves' hyperthyroidism that later progressed to Graves' ophthalmopathy. Both conserved end residues are part of each CDR3. Fields, in order: clone size, J gene, V gene, D gene, CDR3 DNA, CDR3 protein. The D gene is left open where the match is weak. Size is omitted from some rows. Given values are once, few, many or a class for expanded clones.

size: once
J: TRBJ2-5
V: TRBV24-1
D: TRBD1
DNA: TGTGCCACCAGTGATTTGGGACCTGGACAGGGGGTGGAGACCCAGTACTTC
CDR3: CATSDLGPGQGVETQYF

size: many
J: TRBJ2-2
V: TRBV2
D: .
DNA: TGTGCCAGCCGGCTCTTAGCGAACACCGGGGAGCTGTTTTTT
CDR3: CASRLLANTGELFF

size: many
J: TRBJ2-7
V: TRBV20-1
D: TRBD2
DNA: TGCAGTGCTAGGGAGACTAGCGGGAGGGGTGAGCAGTACTTC
CDR3: CSARETSGRGEQYF

size: many
J: TRBJ1-5
V: TRBV6-5
D: .
DNA: TGTGCCAGCAGGCCCGGGACACTACTAAATCAGCCCCAGCATTTT
CDR3: CASRPGTLLNQPQHF

size: .
J: TRBJ2-5
V: TRBV20-1
D: .
DNA: TGCAGTGCTAGAGCCTTGGCGGGACAAGAGACCCAGTACTTC
CDR3: CSARALAGQETQYF

size: many
J: TRBJ1-1
V: TRBV28
D: .
DNA: TGTGCCAGCAGTTATCTGGGGTTTGTGAACACTGAAGCTTTCTTT
CDR3: CASSYLGFVNTEAFF

size: many
J: TRBJ2-7
V: TRBV2
D: .
DNA: TGTGCCAGCAAGCCCCAGGGGGGGCTAACCTACGAGCAGTACTTC
CDR3: CASKPQGGLTYEQYF

size: many
J: TRBJ2-6
V: TRBV2
D: TRBD1
DNA: TGTGCCAGCAGACCGGGACAGGGCTTTTCGTCTGGGGCCAACGTCCTGACTTTC
CDR3: CASRPGQGFSSGANVLTF

size: many
J: TRBJ2-2
V: TRBV6-1
D: TRBD2
DNA: TGTGCCAGCAGTGAAGCGGGCGGGAGGGCCGGGGAGCTGTTTTTT
CDR3: CASSEAGGRAGELFF

size: .
J: TRBJ1-2
V: TRBV28
D: TRBD1
DNA: TGTGCCAGCAGTAAGACAGGGAAATCCTATTCCTTCTATGGCTACACCTTC
CDR3: CASSKTGKSYSFYGYTF

size: .
J: TRBJ2-5
V: TRBV6-2/TRBV6-3
D: .
DNA: TGTGCCAGCAGTGAGGGCACCAACCGTCGAGAGACCCAGTACTTC
CDR3: CASSEGTNRRETQYF

size: many
J: TRBJ1-5
V: TRBV29-1
D: .
DNA: TGCAGCTCCGGAGATGATAGCAATCAGCCCCAGCATTTT
CDR3: CSSGDDSNQPQHF

size: .
J: TRBJ1-1
V: TRBV29-1
D: .
DNA: TGCAGCGTTGAAAGGCAGACGAACACTGAAGCTTTCTTT
CDR3: CSVERQTNTEAFF